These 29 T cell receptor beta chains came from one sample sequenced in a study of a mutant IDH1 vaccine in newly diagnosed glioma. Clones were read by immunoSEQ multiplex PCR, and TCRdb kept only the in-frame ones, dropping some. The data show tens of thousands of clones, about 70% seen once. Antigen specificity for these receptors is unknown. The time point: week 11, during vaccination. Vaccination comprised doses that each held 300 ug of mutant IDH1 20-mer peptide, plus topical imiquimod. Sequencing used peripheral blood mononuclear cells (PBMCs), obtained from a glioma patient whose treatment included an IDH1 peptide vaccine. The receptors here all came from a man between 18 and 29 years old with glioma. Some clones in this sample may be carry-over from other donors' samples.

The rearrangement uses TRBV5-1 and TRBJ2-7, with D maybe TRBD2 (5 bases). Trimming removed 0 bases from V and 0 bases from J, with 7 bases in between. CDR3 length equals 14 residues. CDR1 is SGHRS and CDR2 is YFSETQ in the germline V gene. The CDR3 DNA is TGCGCCAGCAGCTTGGGCGGGTCCTCCTACGAGCAGTACTTC. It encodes CASSLGGSSYEQYF.

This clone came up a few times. The CDR3 DNA follows: TGTGCCAGCTCACCACCAGGAGTGAACACTGAAGCTTTCTTT. Amino acids: CASSPPGVNTEAFF. This sequence joins TRBV18 and TRBJ1-1; D gene ambiguous. The ends were cut back, 0 bases at V and 0 bases at J, with 5 bases in the middle. The germline V gene encodes CDR1 KGHSH and CDR2 LQKENI. CDR3 size: 14 residues.

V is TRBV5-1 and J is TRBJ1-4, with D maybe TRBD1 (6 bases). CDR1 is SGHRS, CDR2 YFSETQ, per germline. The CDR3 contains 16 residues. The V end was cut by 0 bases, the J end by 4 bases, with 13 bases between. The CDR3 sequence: CASSLAKRTDNEKLFF. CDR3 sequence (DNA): TGCGCCAGCAGCTTGGCAAAGAGGACAGATAATGAAAAACTGTTTTTT.

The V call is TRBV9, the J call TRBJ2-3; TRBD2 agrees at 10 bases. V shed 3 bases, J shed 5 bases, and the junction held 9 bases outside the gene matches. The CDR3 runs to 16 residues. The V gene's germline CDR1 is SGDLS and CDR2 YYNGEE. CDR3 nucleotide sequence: TGTGCCAGCAGCGCCTGGACTAGCGGACCCTTAGATACGCAGTATTTT. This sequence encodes CASSAWTSGPLDTQYF. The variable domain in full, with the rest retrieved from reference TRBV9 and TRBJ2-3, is DSGVTQTPKHLITATGQRVTLRCSPRSGDLSVYWYQQSLDQGLQFLIQYYNGEERAKGNILERFSAQQFPDLHSELNLSSLELGDSALYFCASSAWTSGPLDTQYFGPGTRLTVL.

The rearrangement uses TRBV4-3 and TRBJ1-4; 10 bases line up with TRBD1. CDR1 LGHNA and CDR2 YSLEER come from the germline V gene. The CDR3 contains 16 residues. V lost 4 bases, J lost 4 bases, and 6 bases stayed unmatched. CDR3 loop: CASSPQDRGINEKLFF. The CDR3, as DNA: TGCGCCAGCAGCCCGCAGGACAGGGGGATTAATGAAAAACTGTTTTTT.

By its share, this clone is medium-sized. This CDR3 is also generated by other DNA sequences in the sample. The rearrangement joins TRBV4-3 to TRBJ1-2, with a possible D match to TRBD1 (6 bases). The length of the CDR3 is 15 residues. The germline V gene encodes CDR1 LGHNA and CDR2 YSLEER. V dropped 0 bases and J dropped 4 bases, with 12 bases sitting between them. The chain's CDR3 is CASSQELQGAYGYTF. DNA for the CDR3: TGCGCCAGCAGCCAAGAGTTACAGGGAGCCTATGGCTACACCTTC.

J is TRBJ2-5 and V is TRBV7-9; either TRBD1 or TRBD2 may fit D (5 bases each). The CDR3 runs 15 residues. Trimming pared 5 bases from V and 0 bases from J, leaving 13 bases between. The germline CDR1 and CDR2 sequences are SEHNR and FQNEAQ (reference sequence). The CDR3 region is CASSPPGPHQETQYF. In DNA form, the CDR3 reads TGTGCCAGCAGCCCGCCGGGACCGCACCAAGAGACCCAGTACTTC.

DNA for the CDR3: TGTGCCAGCTCACCTGGGGCAGGGCCCTACGAGCAGTACTTC. Translated, it gives CASSPGAGPYEQYF. This rearrangement joins TRBV18 to TRBJ2-7; possible D gene TRBD1, 5 bases. V gave up 3 bases and J gave up 2 bases, with 11 bases separating them. The CDR3 consists of 14 residues. Germline V gene sequence: CDR1 KGHSH, CDR2 LQKENI.

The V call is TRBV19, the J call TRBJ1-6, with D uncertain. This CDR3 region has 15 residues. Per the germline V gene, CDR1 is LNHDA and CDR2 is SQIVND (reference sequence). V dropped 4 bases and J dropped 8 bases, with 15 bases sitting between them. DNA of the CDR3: TGTGCCAGTAGTACCCCACGGACCCGGGATTCACCCCTCCACTTT. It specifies CASSTPRTRDSPLHF.

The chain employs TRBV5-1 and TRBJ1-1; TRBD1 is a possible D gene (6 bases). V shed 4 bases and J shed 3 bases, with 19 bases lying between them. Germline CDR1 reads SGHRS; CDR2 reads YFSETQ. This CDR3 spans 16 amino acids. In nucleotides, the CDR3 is TGCGCCAGCAGCACCTCGGGGGCAAATTTTTACACTGAAGCTTTCTTT. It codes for CASSTSGANFYTEAFF.

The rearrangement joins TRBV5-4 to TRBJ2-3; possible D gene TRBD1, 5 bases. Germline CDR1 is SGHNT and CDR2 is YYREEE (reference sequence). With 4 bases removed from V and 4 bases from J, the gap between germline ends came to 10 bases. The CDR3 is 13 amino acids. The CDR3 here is CASSDPRADTQYF. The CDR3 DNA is TGTGCCAGCAGCGACCCCAGGGCAGATACGCAGTATTTT.

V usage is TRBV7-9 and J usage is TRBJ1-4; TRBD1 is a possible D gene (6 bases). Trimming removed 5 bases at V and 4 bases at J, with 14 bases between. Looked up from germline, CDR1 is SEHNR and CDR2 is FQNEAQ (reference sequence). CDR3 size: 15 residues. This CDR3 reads CASSVEGGNNEKLFF. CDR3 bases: TGTGCCAGCAGCGTCGAAGGGGGTAATAATGAAAAACTGTTTTTT.

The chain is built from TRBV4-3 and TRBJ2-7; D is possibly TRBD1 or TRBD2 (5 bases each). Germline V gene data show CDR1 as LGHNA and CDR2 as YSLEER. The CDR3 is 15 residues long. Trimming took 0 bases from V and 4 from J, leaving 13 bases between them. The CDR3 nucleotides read TGCGCCAGCAGCCAAGATACCGACGGGACGTACGAGCAGTACTTC. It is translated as CASSQDTDGTYEQYF.

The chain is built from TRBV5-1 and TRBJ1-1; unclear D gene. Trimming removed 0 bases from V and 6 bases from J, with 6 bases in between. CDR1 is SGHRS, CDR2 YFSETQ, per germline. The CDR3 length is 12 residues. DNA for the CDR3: TGCGCCAGCAGCTTGGCGGGGTCTGAAGCTTTCTTT. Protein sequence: CASSLAGSEAFF.

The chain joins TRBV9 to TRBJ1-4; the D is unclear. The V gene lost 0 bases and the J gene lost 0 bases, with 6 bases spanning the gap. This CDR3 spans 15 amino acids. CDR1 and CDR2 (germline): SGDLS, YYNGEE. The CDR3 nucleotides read TGTGCCAGCAGCGTAGAAGGCGCAACTAATGAAAAACTGTTTTTT. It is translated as CASSVEGATNEKLFF.

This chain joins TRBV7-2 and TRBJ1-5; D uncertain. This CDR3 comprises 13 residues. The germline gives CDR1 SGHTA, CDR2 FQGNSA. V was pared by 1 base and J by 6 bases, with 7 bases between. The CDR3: CASSLGGPQPQHF. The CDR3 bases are TGTGCCAGCAGCTTAGGAGGCCCTCAGCCCCAGCATTTT.

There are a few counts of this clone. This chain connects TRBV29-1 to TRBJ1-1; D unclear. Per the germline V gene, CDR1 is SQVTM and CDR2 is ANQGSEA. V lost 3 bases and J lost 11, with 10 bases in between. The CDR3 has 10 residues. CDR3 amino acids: CSVDEGHAFF. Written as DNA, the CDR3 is TGCAGCGTTGATGAAGGGCATGCTTTCTTT.

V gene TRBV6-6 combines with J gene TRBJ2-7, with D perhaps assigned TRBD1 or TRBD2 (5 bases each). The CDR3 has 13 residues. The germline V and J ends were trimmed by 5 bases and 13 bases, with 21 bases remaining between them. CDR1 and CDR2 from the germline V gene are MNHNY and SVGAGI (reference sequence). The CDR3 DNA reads TGTGCCAGCAGTCCAATCCCTCGGGACGGCTCATACTTC. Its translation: CASSPIPRDGSYF.

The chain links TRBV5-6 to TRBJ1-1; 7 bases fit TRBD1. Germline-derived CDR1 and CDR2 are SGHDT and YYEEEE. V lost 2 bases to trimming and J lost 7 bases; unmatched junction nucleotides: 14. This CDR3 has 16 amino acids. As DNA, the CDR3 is TGTGCCAGCAGCTTCCGACAGGGAGCCGCCGTGGGTGAAGCTTTCTTT. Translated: CASSFRQGAAVGEAFF.

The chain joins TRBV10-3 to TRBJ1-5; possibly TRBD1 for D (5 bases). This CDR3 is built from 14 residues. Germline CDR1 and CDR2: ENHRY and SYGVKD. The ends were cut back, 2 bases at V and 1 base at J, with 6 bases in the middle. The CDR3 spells CAISERDSNQPQHF. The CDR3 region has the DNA TGTGCCATCAGTGAGAGGGACAGCAATCAGCCCCAGCATTTT.

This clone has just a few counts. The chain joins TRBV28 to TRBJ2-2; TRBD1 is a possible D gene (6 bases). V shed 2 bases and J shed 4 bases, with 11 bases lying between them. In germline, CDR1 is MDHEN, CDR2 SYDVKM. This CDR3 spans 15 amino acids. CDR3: CASSLGGASTGELFF. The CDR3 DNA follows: TGTGCCAGCAGTTTAGGGGGCGCGAGCACCGGGGAGCTGTTTTTT.

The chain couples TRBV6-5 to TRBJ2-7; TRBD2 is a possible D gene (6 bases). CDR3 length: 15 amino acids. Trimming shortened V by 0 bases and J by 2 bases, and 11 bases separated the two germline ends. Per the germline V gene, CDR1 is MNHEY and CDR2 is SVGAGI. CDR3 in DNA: TGTGCCAGCAGTTACTCCGCGGGGCTTCCCTACGAGCAGTACTTC. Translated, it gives CASSYSAGLPYEQYF.

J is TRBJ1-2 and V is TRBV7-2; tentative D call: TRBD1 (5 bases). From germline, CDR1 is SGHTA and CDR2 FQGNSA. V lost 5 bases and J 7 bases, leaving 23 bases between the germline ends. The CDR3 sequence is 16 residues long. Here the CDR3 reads CASSQTRGAGKGGYTF. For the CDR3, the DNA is TGTGCCAGCAGCCAGACCCGCGGGGCAGGGAAGGGTGGCTACACCTTC.

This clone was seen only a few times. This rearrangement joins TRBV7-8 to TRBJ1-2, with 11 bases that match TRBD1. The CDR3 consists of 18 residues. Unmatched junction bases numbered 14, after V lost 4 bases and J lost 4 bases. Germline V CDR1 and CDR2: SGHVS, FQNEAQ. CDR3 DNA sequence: TGTGCCAGCAGCTCTACAAGAGGACAGGGGGCGAAGGGCTATGGCTACACCTTC. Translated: CASSSTRGQGAKGYGYTF.

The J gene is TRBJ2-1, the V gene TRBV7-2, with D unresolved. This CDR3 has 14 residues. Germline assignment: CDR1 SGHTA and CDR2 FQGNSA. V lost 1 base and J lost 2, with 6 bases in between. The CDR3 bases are TGTGCCAGCAGCTTAGTTTACCCCTACAATGAGCAGTTCTTC. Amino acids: CASSLVYPYNEQFF.

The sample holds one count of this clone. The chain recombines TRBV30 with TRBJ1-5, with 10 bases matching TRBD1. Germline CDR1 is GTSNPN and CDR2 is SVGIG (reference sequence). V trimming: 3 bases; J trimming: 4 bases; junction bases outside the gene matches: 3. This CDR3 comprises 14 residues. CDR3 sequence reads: CAWRGDRGNQPQHF. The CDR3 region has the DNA TGTGCCTGGAGGGGGGACAGGGGTAATCAGCCCCAGCATTTT.

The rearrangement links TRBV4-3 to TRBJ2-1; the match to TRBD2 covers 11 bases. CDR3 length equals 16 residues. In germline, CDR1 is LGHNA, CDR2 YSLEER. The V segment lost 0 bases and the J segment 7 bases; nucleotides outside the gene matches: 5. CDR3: CASSQEPSGGINEQFF. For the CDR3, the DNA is TGCGCCAGCAGCCAAGAGCCTAGCGGGGGGATAAATGAGCAGTTCTTC.

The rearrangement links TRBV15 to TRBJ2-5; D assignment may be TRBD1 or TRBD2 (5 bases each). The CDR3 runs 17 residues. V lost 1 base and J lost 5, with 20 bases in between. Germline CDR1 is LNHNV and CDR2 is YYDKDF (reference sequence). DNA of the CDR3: TGTGCCACCAGCAGAGCCCCGGCCGGGGCCTTAGGGGAGACCCAGTACTTC. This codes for CATSRAPAGALGETQYF.

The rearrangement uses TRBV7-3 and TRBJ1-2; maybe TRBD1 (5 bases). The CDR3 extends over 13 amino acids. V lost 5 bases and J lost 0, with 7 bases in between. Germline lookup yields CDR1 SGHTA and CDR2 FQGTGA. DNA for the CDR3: TGTGCCAGCAGCCCGACAGCTAACTATGGCTACACCTTC. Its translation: CASSPTANYGYTF.